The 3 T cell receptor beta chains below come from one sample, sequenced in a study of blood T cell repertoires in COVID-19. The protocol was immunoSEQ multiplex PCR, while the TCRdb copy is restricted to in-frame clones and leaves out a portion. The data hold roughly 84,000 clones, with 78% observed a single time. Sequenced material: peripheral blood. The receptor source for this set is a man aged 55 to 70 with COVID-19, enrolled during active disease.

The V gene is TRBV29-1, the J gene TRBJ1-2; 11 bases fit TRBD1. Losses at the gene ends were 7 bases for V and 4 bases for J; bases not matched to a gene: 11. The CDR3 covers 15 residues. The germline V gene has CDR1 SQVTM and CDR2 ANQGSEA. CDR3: CSDLGQGANSYGYTF. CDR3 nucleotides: TGCAGCGACCTCGGACAGGGGGCAAATAGCTATGGCTACACCTTC. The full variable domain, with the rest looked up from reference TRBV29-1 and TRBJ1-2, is SAVISQKPSRDICQRGTSLTIQCQVDSQVTMMFWYRQQPGQSLTLIATANQGSEATYESGFVIDKFPISRPNLTFSTLTVSNMSPEDSSIYLCSDLGQGANSYGYTFGSGTRLTVV.

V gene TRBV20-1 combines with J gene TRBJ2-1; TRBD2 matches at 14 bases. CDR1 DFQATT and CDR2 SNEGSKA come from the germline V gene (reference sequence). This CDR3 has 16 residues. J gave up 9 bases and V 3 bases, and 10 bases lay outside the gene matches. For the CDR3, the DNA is TGCAGTGCTAGTATCCCGGGACTAGCGGGAGAGGGTGAGCAGTTCTTC. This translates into CSASIPGLAGEGEQFF.

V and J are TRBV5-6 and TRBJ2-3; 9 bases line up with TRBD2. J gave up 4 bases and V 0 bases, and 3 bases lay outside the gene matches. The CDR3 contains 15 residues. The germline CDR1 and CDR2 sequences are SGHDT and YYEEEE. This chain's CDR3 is CASSLGGGAPDTQYF. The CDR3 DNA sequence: TGTGCCAGCAGCTTGGGCGGGGGGGCCCCAGATACGCAGTATTTT.